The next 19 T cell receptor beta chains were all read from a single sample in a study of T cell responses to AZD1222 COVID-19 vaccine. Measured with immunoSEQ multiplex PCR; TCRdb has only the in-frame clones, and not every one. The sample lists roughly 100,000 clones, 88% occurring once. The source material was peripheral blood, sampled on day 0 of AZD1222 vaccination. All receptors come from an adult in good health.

The CDR3 coding sequence is TGTGCCAGCAGTTTAGTGGGGGCAGGGCAAGAGACCCAGTACTTC. Translation: CASSLVGAGQETQYF. The genes are TRBV28 and TRBJ2-5, with D possibly matching TRBD1 (6 bases). The length of the CDR3 is 15 residues. CDR1 MDHEN and CDR2 SYDVKM come from the germline V gene. The V end was cut by 2 bases, the J end by 2 bases, with 12 bases between. The full variable domain, rest sourced from reference TRBV28 and TRBJ2-5, is DVKVTQSSRYLVKRTGEKVFLECVQDMDHENMFWYRQDPGLGLRLIYFSYDVKMKEKGDIPEGYSVSREKKERFSLILESASTNQTSMYLCASSLVGAGQETQYFGPGTRLLVL.

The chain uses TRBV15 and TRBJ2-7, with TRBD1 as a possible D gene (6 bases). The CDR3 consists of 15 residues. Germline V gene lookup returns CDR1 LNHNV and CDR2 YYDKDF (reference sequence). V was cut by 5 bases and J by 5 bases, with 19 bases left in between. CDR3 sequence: CATSPRQAGTHEQYF. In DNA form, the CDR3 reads TGTGCCACCAGCCCCCGACAGGCCGGGACCCACGAGCAGTACTTC.

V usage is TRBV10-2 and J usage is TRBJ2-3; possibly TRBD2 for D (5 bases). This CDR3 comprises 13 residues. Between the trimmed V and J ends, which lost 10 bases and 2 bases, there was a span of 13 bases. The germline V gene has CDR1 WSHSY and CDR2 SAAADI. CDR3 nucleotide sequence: TGCGCCACCAACGGGGAGTACACAGATACGCAGTATTTT. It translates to CATNGEYTDTQYF.

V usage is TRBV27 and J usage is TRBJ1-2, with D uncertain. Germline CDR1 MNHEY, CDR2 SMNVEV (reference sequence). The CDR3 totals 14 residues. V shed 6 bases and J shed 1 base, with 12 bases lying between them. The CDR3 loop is CASSSRAFNYGYTF. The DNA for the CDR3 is TGTGCCAGCAGCTCCCGGGCCTTTAACTATGGCTACACCTTC.

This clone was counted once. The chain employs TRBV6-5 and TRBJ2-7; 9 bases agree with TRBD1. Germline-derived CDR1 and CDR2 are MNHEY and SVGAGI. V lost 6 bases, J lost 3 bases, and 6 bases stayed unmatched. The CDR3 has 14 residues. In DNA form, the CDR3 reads TGTGCCAGCAGCCAAGGACAGGGGATCTACGAGCAGTACTTC. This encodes CASSQGQGIYEQYF.

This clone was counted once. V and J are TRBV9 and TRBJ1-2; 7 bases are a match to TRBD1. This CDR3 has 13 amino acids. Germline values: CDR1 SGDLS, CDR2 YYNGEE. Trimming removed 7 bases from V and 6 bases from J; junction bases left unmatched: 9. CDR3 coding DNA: TGTGCCAGCGGGTCGACAGGGCGGGATGGCTACACCTTC. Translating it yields CASGSTGRDGYTF. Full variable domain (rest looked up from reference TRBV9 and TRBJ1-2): DSGVTQTPKHLITATGQRVTLRCSPRSGDLSVYWYQQSLDQGLQFLIQYYNGEERAKGNILERFSAQQFPDLHSELNLSSLELGDSALYFCASGSTGRDGYTFGSGTRLTVV.

CDR3 DNA: TGTGCCAGCACCTCAGGGGGAACTGGAAACACCATATATTTT. It is translated as CASTSGGTGNTIYF. The rearrangement uses TRBV28 and TRBJ1-3; TRBD1 agrees at 7 bases. The CDR3 extends over 14 amino acids. Losses at the gene ends were 7 bases for V and 2 bases for J; bases not matched to a gene: 5. Germline V lookup: CDR1 MDHEN, CDR2 SYDVKM. Full variable domain (remainder filled in from reference TRBV28 and TRBJ1-3): DVKVTQSSRYLVKRTGEKVFLECVQDMDHENMFWYRQDPGLGLRLIYFSYDVKMKEKGDIPEGYSVSREKKERFSLILESASTNQTSMYLCASTSGGTGNTIYFGEGSWLTVV.

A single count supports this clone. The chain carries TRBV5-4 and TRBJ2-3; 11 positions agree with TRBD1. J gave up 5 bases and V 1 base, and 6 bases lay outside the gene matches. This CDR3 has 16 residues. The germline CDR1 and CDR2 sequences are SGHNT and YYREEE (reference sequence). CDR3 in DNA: TGTGCCAGCAGCTTGTACCGGGACAGGGGGGAAGATACGCAGTATTTT. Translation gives CASSLYRDRGEDTQYF.

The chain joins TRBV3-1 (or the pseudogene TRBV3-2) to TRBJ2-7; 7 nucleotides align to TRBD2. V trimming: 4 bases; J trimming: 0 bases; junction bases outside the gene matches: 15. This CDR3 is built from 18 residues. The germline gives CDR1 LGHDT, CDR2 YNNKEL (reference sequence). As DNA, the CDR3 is TGTGCCAGCAGCCGACGGCGGGGTTTGGGACTAAGCTCCTACGAGCAGTACTTC. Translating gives CASSRRRGLGLSSYEQYF.

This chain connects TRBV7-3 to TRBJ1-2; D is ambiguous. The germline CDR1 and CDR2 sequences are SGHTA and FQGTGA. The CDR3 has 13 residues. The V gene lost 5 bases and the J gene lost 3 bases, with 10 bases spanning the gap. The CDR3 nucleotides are TGTGCCAGCAGCCCCTATGGTTACTATGGCTACACCTTC. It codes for CASSPYGYYGYTF.

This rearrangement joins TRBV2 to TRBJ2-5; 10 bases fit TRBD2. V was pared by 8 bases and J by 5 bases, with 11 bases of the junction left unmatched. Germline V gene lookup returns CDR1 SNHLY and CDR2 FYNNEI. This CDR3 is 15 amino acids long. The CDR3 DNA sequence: TGTGCCAGCCGCAGCGGGAGGGGTCTCGGGGAGACCCAGTACTTC. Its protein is CASRSGRGLGETQYF.

The CDR3 sequence: CASSPPEGARETQYF. For the CDR3, the DNA is TGTGCCAGCTCACCACCGGAGGGGGCGAGGGAGACCCAGTACTTC. The V gene is TRBV18, the J gene TRBJ2-5; weak D call: TRBD1 (7 bases). CDR3 length: 15 residues. Trimming pared 0 bases from V and 5 bases from J, leaving 13 bases between. Germline CDR1 reads KGHSH; CDR2 reads LQKENI.

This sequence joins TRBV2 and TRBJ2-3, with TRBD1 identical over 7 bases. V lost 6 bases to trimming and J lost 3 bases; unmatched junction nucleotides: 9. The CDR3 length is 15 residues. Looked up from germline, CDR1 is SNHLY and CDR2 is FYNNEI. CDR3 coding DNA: TGTGCCAGCAGCCCCCAGGGGGTTGGTACAGATACGCAGTATTTT. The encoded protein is CASSPQGVGTDTQYF.

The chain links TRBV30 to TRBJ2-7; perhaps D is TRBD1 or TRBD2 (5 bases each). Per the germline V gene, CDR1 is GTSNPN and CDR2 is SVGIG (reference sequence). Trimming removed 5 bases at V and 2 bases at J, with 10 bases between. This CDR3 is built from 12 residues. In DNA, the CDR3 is TGTGCCTGGGGGACGGGGACCTACGAGCAGTACTTC. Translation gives CAWGTGTYEQYF.

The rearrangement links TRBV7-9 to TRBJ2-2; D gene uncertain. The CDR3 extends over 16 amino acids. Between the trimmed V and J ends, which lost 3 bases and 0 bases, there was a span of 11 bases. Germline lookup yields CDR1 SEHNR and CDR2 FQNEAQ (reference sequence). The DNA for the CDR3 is TGTGCCAGCAGCTTTCAGGAGATAACGAACACCGGGGAGCTGTTTTTT. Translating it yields CASSFQEITNTGELFF. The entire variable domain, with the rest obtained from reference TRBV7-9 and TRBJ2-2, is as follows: DTGVSQNPRHKITKRGQNVTFRCDPISEHNRLYWYRQTLGQGPEFLTYFQNEAQLEKSRLLSDRFSAERPKGSFSTLEIQRTEQGDSAMYLCASSFQEITNTGELFFGEGSRLTVL.

This chain's CDR3 is CASSQGLLGDSPLHF. Written as DNA, the CDR3 is TGTGCCAGCAGCCAGGGTCTCCTTGGCGATTCACCCCTCCACTTT. The chain combines TRBV4-2 with TRBJ1-6; D remains unclear. The germline CDR1 and CDR2 sequences are LGHNA and YNFKEQ. The CDR3 spans 15 residues. Trimming cost V 3 bases and J 8 bases, with 14 bases left between them.

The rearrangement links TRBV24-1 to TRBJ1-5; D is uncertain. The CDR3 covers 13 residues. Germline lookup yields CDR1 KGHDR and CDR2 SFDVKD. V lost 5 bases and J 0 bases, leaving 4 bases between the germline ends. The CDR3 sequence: CATSAASNQPQHF. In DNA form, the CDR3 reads TGTGCCACCAGTGCGGCTAGCAATCAGCCCCAGCATTTT.

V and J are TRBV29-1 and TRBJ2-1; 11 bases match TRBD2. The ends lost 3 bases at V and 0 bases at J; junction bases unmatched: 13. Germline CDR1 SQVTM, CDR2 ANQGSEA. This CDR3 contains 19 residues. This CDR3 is CSVEQVGLAVLSSYNEQFF. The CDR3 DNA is TGCAGCGTTGAGCAGGTGGGACTAGCGGTCCTAAGCTCCTACAATGAGCAGTTCTTC.

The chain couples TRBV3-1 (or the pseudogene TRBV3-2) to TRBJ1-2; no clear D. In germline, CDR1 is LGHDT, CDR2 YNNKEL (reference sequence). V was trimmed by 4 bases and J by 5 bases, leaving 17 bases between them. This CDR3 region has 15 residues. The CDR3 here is CASSPFSGVIYGYTF. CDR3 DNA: TGTGCCAGCAGCCCTTTTTCTGGGGTTATATATGGCTACACCTTC.